Below, 32 T cell receptor beta chains from the same sample are listed, as sequenced in a study of shared clonotypes between healthy human individuals. The assay was immunoSEQ multiplex PCR, and TCRdb's table has in-frame clones only and misses some. The repertoire has roughly 2.6 million clones, approximately 94% of them found once; the top ten carry under 0.15%. Source material: naive CD4+ T cells sorted from blood. Subset of the sample: CD45RA+ positively selected. The source of these receptors is a man aged 18 to 35 in good health.

CDR3: CAGRRNYGYTF. The CDR3 nucleotides are TGTGCCGGGCGGCGGAACTATGGCTACACCTTC. This sequence joins TRBV19 and TRBJ1-2; D not certain. Trimming took 11 bases from V and 2 from J, leaving 9 bases between them. The V gene's germline CDR1 is LNHDA and CDR2 SQIVND (reference sequence). The CDR3 runs to 11 residues.

V gene TRBV7-9 combines with J gene TRBJ2-7; the match to TRBD1 covers 11 bases. Germline V gene sequence: CDR1 SEHNR, CDR2 FQNEAQ (reference sequence). Trimming removed 2 bases from V and 3 bases from J; junction bases left unmatched: 6. The CDR3 length is 16 residues. The CDR3 nucleotides read TGTGCCAGCAGCTTATTCGGGACAGGGGGAAGCTACGAGCAGTACTTC. Its protein is CASSLFGTGGSYEQYF.

The chain is built from TRBV11-2 and TRBJ2-5, with D tentatively TRBD2 (5 bases). CDR3 size: 14 residues. Germline lookup yields CDR1 SGHAT and CDR2 FQNNGV. Trimming stripped 6 bases from V and 5 bases from J, with 16 bases between. The CDR3 bases are TGTGCCAGCAGGCTGGAATCCGGGGTCGAGACCCAGTACTTC. Translating it yields CASRLESGVETQYF.

CDR3 DNA: TGTGCCACCAGCAGAGATCTTACGGCCAACGTCCTGACTTTC. Its protein is CATSRDLTANVLTF. The J gene is TRBJ2-6, the V gene TRBV15; the D is unclear. This CDR3 region has 14 residues. V lost 0 bases, J lost 6 bases, and 6 bases lay in between. Looked up from germline, CDR1 is LNHNV and CDR2 is YYDKDF (reference sequence).

The V and J genes are TRBV27 and TRBJ2-7, with D unresolved. This CDR3 has 15 amino acids. Per germline, CDR1 MNHEY and CDR2 SMNVEV (reference sequence). V lost 3 bases, J lost 3 bases, and 15 bases lay in between. CDR3 in amino acids: CASSLAPLVFYEQYF. In DNA form, the CDR3 reads TGTGCCAGCAGTTTGGCCCCTTTGGTTTTCTACGAGCAGTACTTC.

The rearrangement uses TRBV6-5 and TRBJ1-6; D ambiguous. Germline assignment: CDR1 MNHEY and CDR2 SVGAGI. CDR3 length equals 13 residues. Trimming took off 2 bases at V and 10 bases at J, with 9 bases between the two ends. The CDR3 DNA reads as TGTGCCAGCAGTTACGGGCAAGGCTCACCCCTCCACTTT. Translation gives CASSYGQGSPLHF.

The rearrangement joins TRBV6-5 to TRBJ1-1; TRBD1 agrees at 8 bases. This CDR3 region has 12 residues. Germline V gives CDR1 MNHEY, CDR2 SVGAGI. V lost 4 bases, J lost 7 bases, and 2 bases stayed unmatched. The CDR3 DNA reads TGTGCCAGCAGTTCTACAGGGGGTGAAGCTTTCTTT. Its protein product is CASSSTGGEAFF.

The J gene is TRBJ2-1, the V gene TRBV10-3; TRBD2 agrees at 8 bases. Unmatched junction bases numbered 6, after V lost 11 bases and J lost 6 bases. The CDR3 is 12 residues long. The germline CDR1 and CDR2 sequences are ENHRY and SYGVKD. The CDR3 bases are TGTGCCTCCGCGGGGGGCGGCAATGAGCAGTTCTTC. It encodes CASAGGGNEQFF.

The CDR3: CASSLGGASGANVLTF. In nucleotides, the CDR3 is TGTGCCAGCAGCTTAGGTGGCGCCTCTGGGGCCAACGTCCTGACTTTC. The chain has TRBV11-2 and TRBJ2-6; D not resolved. The CDR3 length is 16 residues. Looked up from germline, CDR1 is SGHAT and CDR2 is FQNNGV. The V end was cut by 1 base, the J end by 0 bases, with 7 bases between.

This chain uses TRBV14 with TRBJ2-2; maybe TRBD1 (6 bases). The CDR3 sequence is 15 residues long. Germline V gene data show CDR1 as SGHDN and CDR2 as FVKESK. Trimming stripped 4 bases from V and 0 bases from J, with 9 bases between. Written as DNA, the CDR3 is TGTGCCAGCAGCCCGACAGGTCCGAACACCGGGGAGCTGTTTTTT. It translates to CASSPTGPNTGELFF.

V gene TRBV4-1 combines with J gene TRBJ2-1; 10 positions agree with TRBD2. V shed 4 bases and J 4 bases; nucleotides not matched to a gene: 7. CDR3 length: 16 residues. Germline CDR1 reads MGHRA; CDR2 reads YSYEKL. The chain's CDR3 is CASSLASGGGYNEQFF. The CDR3 bases are TGCGCCAGCAGCCTAGCTAGCGGGGGAGGATACAATGAGCAGTTCTTC.

The rearrangement joins TRBV7-2 to TRBJ1-6, with D perhaps matching TRBD1 (5 bases). Per germline, CDR1 SGHTA and CDR2 FQGNSA. V was cut by 1 base and J by 6 bases, with 16 bases left in between. This CDR3 has 17 amino acids. CDR3 in amino acids: CASSLVLGPTGNSPLHF. The DNA for the CDR3 is TGTGCCAGCAGCTTAGTATTGGGACCTACGGGTAATTCACCCCTCCACTTT.

The chain combines TRBV5-6 with TRBJ2-7, with D unclear. Germline V gene lookup returns CDR1 SGHDT and CDR2 YYEEEE. Trimming stripped 3 bases from V and 0 bases from J, with 16 bases between. The CDR3 sequence is 16 residues long. The CDR3 sequence is CASSSIYRQFSYEQYF. Here the CDR3 DNA reads TGTGCCAGCAGCTCTATCTATCGGCAGTTCTCCTACGAGCAGTACTTC.

This chain links TRBV21-1 with TRBJ1-5. TRBV21-1 is tagged as a pseudogene. This CDR3 is built from 17 residues. CDR3 coding DNA: TGTGCCAGCAGCGCACCCTTCGACATAAGGGGCAATCAGCCCCAGCATTTT. Translating gives CASSAPFDIRGNQPQHF.

The genes are TRBV21-1 and TRBJ2-1; the DNA was not compared with TRBD2, the D call given in the table. TRBV21-1 is shown as a pseudogene. This CDR3 is built from 15 residues. Here the CDR3 DNA reads TGTGCCAGCAGCAAAGGTGGGACTATCCAGGGAGAGCAGTTCTTC. It specifies CASSKGGTIQGEQFF.

About this clone: This sample also contains other DNA sequences that code for the same CDR3. V and J are TRBV18 and TRBJ2-5; possibly TRBD2 for D (6 bases). Germline lookup yields CDR1 KGHSH and CDR2 LQKENI. V was cut by 2 bases and J by 1 base, with 8 bases left in between. This CDR3 has 14 amino acids. This CDR3 is CASSPAGSQETQYF. The CDR3 bases are TGTGCCAGCTCACCAGCGGGGTCCCAAGAGACCCAGTACTTC.

In its sample, this clone was seen once. The J gene is TRBJ2-1, the V gene TRBV11-1; tentative D call: TRBD2 (7 bases). V was cut by 7 bases and J by 6 bases, with 16 bases left in between. The germline gives CDR1 SGHAT, CDR2 FQDESV (reference sequence). The CDR3 contains 14 residues. CDR3 loop: CASKPGGFRNEQFF. As DNA, the CDR3 is TGTGCCAGCAAACCGGGGGGCTTTCGCAATGAGCAGTTCTTC.

The chain combines TRBV6-5 with TRBJ1-2, with 7 bases lining up with TRBD1. Trimming at V came to 6 bases and at J to 6 bases, leaving 10 bases not matched to a gene. The CDR3 covers 14 residues. The germline V gene encodes CDR1 MNHEY and CDR2 SVGAGI. CDR3 bases: TGTGCCAGCAGAGAAGTGGAGGGGGCTAATGGCTACACCTTC. Its protein is CASREVEGANGYTF.

The chain couples TRBV5-4 to TRBJ2-3, with 8 bases lining up with TRBD2. Germline assignment: CDR1 SGHNT and CDR2 YYREEE (reference sequence). There are 17 residues in the CDR3. The J segment lost 1 base and the V segment lost 1 base, leaving 8 bases of the junction unmatched. The CDR3 sequence: CASSLRLAGGGTDTQYF. The CDR3, as DNA: TGTGCCAGCAGCTTGCGTCTTGCGGGAGGTGGCACAGATACGCAGTATTTT.

The rearrangement links TRBV10-1 to TRBJ1-6; D ambiguous. V was trimmed by 3 bases and J by 8 bases, leaving 5 bases between them. Germline V CDR1 and CDR2: WNHNN, SYGVQD (reference sequence). This CDR3 contains 12 residues. CDR3 sequence (DNA): TGCGCCAGCAGTGATAGTTATTCACCCCTCCACTTT. The encoded protein is CASSDSYSPLHF.

Notes on this clone: This sample includes further DNA sequences coding for the same CDR3. The chain couples TRBV6-5 to TRBJ2-5; D uncertain. CDR3 length: 12 residues. Germline V gene lookup returns CDR1 MNHEY and CDR2 SVGAGI. V dropped 2 bases and J dropped 5 bases, with 6 bases sitting between them. The CDR3 loop is CASSYGWETQYF. The CDR3 DNA sequence: TGTGCCAGCAGTTACGGGTGGGAGACCCAGTACTTC.

This sequence joins TRBV5-1 and TRBJ1-3; TRBD1 matches at 9 bases. The CDR3 runs to 20 residues. Germline V gene lookup returns CDR1 SGHRS and CDR2 YFSETQ. After removal of 1 base from V and 0 bases from J, the junction contained 14 bases not matched to a gene. The DNA for the CDR3 is TGCGCCAGCAGCTTGAATTGGGAGGGGGACAGGGCTGTCTCTGGAAACACCATATATTTT. Protein: CASSLNWEGDRAVSGNTIYF.

For this clone: The sample holds other DNA sequences that translate to the same CDR3. The V and J genes are TRBV18 and TRBJ1-5, with D perhaps TRBD1 (6 bases). CDR3 size: 14 residues. V was clipped by 2 bases and J by 5 bases, with 10 bases between them. Per germline, CDR1 KGHSH and CDR2 LQKENI. CDR3 sequence (DNA): TGTGCCAGCTCACCAGGGGGCGGCGATCAGCCCCAGCATTTT. Translated: CASSPGGGDQPQHF.

About this clone itself: Other DNA sequences in the same sample also yield this CDR3. The V gene is TRBV4-3, the J gene TRBJ2-7; 10 bases are a match to TRBD2. Germline CDR1 and CDR2: LGHNA and YSLEER. Losses at the gene ends were 0 bases for V and 3 bases for J; bases not matched to a gene: 5. The CDR3 extends over 16 amino acids. The CDR3 loop is CASSQDLASGSYEQYF. The CDR3, as DNA: TGCGCCAGCAGCCAAGATCTGGCTAGCGGGAGCTACGAGCAGTACTTC.

V usage is TRBV30 and J usage is TRBJ2-2; 7 bases match TRBD1. V was clipped by 2 bases and J by 7 bases; unmatched bases: 4. Germline loops: CDR1 GTSNPN, CDR2 SVGIG (reference sequence). The CDR3 sequence is 13 residues long. This CDR3 reads CAWSSRTGGELFF. CDR3 DNA sequence: TGTGCCTGGAGTAGCCGGACAGGCGGGGAGCTGTTTTTT.

The chain has TRBV21-1 and TRBJ1-4. TRBV21-1 has pseudogene status. The CDR3 is 15 amino acids. CDR3 protein: CASSKEAAVNEKLFF. The CDR3 DNA reads as TGTGCCAGCAGCAAAGAGGCAGCGGTTAATGAAAAACTGTTTTTT.

This chain connects TRBV10-3 to TRBJ1-2; a weak D match, TRBD1 (5 bases). The CDR3 is made up of 13 amino acids. Per the germline V gene, CDR1 is ENHRY and CDR2 is SYGVKD. V was clipped by 9 bases and J by 2 bases, with 13 bases between them. For the CDR3, the DNA is TGTGCCATTTTCACAAACAGGAACTATGGCTACACCTTC. Its protein product is CAIFTNRNYGYTF.

This clone is a singleton in its sample. This sequence joins TRBV19 and TRBJ1-1; the D is unclear. Looked up from germline, CDR1 is LNHDA and CDR2 is SQIVND (reference sequence). The CDR3 sequence is 15 residues long. Trimming stripped 8 bases from V and 0 bases from J, with 16 bases between. CDR3 in DNA: TGTGCCAGTTCAATAGGCCCCACAGTGAACACTGAAGCTTTCTTT. This sequence encodes CASSIGPTVNTEAFF.

This clone was observed a few times. This chain links TRBV28 with TRBJ1-1; no clear D. The CDR3 sequence is 14 residues long. Trimming left V 2 bases short and J 1 base short, with 8 bases between. Germline V gene data show CDR1 as MDHEN and CDR2 as SYDVKM. CDR3 residues: CASSLQETNTEAFF. As DNA, the CDR3 is TGTGCCAGCAGTTTACAGGAGACGAACACTGAAGCTTTCTTT.

The chain couples TRBV15 to TRBJ1-5; no firm D call. V was pared by 1 base and J by 3 bases, with 7 bases between. The CDR3 contains 14 residues. Germline V lookup: CDR1 LNHNV, CDR2 YYDKDF (reference sequence). CDR3 nucleotide sequence: TGTGCCACCAGCAGAGGCAGAGACAATCAGCCCCAGCATTTT. Amino acid sequence: CATSRGRDNQPQHF.

This chain connects TRBV7-8 to TRBJ2-7; 8 positions match TRBD2. This CDR3 is built from 15 residues. Per the germline V gene, CDR1 is SGHVS and CDR2 is FQNEAQ. Losses at the gene ends were 1 base for V and 0 bases for J; bases not matched to a gene: 2. This CDR3 is CASSLERGSSYEQYF. CDR3 bases: TGTGCCAGCAGCTTAGAGCGGGGGTCCTCCTACGAGCAGTACTTC.

The table lists this clone with a few counts. This chain joins TRBV5-4 and TRBJ2-2; 8 nucleotides match TRBD1. J was trimmed by 3 bases and V by 0 bases; bases with no gene match: 4. The CDR3 has 16 residues. CDR1 and CDR2 from the germline V gene are SGHNT and YYREEE (reference sequence). The CDR3 DNA follows: TGTGCCAGCAGCTTGGTGGCGACAGGGGACACCGGGGAGCTGTTTTTT. Translating it yields CASSLVATGDTGELFF.